This TCR beta chain was recovered during a study of T-cell reconstitution after alpha-beta-depleted transplantation in children. Findings and caveats of the study: It was newly produced T cells that mostly accounted for T-cell counts and diversity one year after transplant. Recipient T cells and thymic progenitors that survived gave rise to the high TCRbeta diversity observed at day 60 in some patients. The study reportedly traced alpha-beta T cells about two months after transplant to several hundred expanded graft clones.

This clonotype was recorded at least ten times. No antigen is known for it. Unique molecular identifiers were incorporated into the prepared TCRbeta library. TCRdb re-derived calls from the PCR reads in MiXCR, one entry per CDR3 protein. The sample shows around 52,000 distinct CDR3 sequences, 5.8% of them seen only once. The receptor was isolated from a female patient aged 2-15 years who had a stem cell transplant for aplastic anemia, so the T cells may come from the graft donor. The sample was PBMCs, mostly from graft donor cells, taken 60 days after TCRalphabeta/CD19-depleted stem cell transplant.

The DNA for the CDR3 is TGCAGTGCTAGGTCGTCCTGGGGATACAATCAGCCCCAGCATTTT. Translation gives CSARSSWGYNQPQHF. This chain connects TRBV20-1 to TRBJ1-5; D gene uncertain. This CDR3 region has 15 residues. Germline CDR1 reads DFQATT; CDR2 reads SNEGSKA (reference sequence). The V end was cut by 3 bases, the J end by 3 bases, with 15 bases between.